The 25 T cell receptor beta chains below come from one sample, sequenced in a study of cytomegalovirus exposure and HLA in healthy donors. The repertoire was sequenced with immunoSEQ multiplex PCR; TCRdb's copy has only in-frame clones and lacks some. This sample has 90,000 to 150,000 clones; roughly 88% occur once, and the top ten carry about 6%. The sequenced material came from PBMCs. These receptors originate from a woman aged 18 to 35 in good health and CMV-seropositive.

J is TRBJ2-3 and V is TRBV9; no firm D call. V was shortened by 0 bases and J by 0 bases, with 11 bases between the two germline ends. Germline assignment: CDR1 SGDLS and CDR2 YYNGEE. The CDR3 is made up of 16 amino acids. CDR3 nucleotide sequence: TGTGCCAGCAGCGTAGGAGGAGCGCTTAGCACAGATACGCAGTATTTT. It yields the protein CASSVGGALSTDTQYF.

The chain combines TRBV19 with TRBJ1-1; 9 bases align to TRBD1. V shed 4 bases and J 4 bases; nucleotides not matched to a gene: 1. Germline V gene sequence: CDR1 LNHDA, CDR2 SQIVND (reference sequence). The CDR3 has 13 amino acids. The CDR3 bases are TGTGCCAGTAGTAGGGACAGGGCCACTGAAGCTTTCTTT. Protein: CASSRDRATEAFF.

The chain is built from TRBV5-1 and TRBJ2-3; D unresolved. There are 12 residues in the CDR3. V lost 5 bases and J lost 2, with 6 bases in between. In germline, CDR1 is SGHRS, CDR2 YFSETQ. DNA of the CDR3: TGCGCCAGCAGTATAGCCACAGATACGCAGTATTTT. Its translation: CASSIATDTQYF.

The chain recombines TRBV28 with TRBJ2-1, with D possibly matching TRBD2 (6 bases). The CDR3 has 16 amino acids. Germline values: CDR1 MDHEN, CDR2 SYDVKM. The V end lost 5 bases, the J end lost 5 bases, and 19 bases lay between the germline ends. CDR3 in DNA: TGTGCCAGCAGTCTACCGGGTCGGGAGTTCAACAATGAGCAGTTCTTC. Encoded protein: CASSLPGREFNNEQFF.

The chain uses TRBV5-1 and TRBJ2-1; D possibly corresponds to TRBD2 (6 bases). CDR1 is SGHRS and CDR2 is YFSETQ in the germline V gene. V lost 2 bases and J 6 bases, leaving 12 bases between the germline ends. This CDR3 comprises 14 residues. For the CDR3, the DNA is TGCGCCAGCAGCTTCGCGGGACTCATCAATGAGCAGTTCTTC. Translated: CASSFAGLINEQFF.

Only one count was recorded for this clone. The gene calls are TRBV11-3 and TRBJ1-4, with a possible D match to TRBD1 (6 bases). Per the germline V gene, CDR1 is SGHNT and CDR2 is YENEEA. The CDR3 is 14 residues long. Trimming cost V 8 bases and J 2 bases, with 12 bases left between them. The CDR3 sequence: CASSTTGTNEKLFF. The CDR3 nucleotides read TGTGCCAGCTCGACCACAGGGACTAATGAAAAACTGTTTTTT.

V usage is TRBV5-1 and J usage is TRBJ2-7, with 7 positions matching TRBD2. The CDR3 extends over 17 amino acids. V lost 0 bases, J lost 4 bases, and 13 bases stayed unmatched. Germline V gives CDR1 SGHRS, CDR2 YFSETQ. CDR3 in DNA: TGCGCCAGCAGCTTGGGTGTACCCCGGGGGGTGCAGTACGAGCAGTACTTC. Translated, it gives CASSLGVPRGVQYEQYF.

The table lists this clone with a count of one. The V call is TRBV28, the J call TRBJ2-2, with no clear D. The germline gives CDR1 MDHEN, CDR2 SYDVKM. V dropped 6 bases and J dropped 4 bases, with 15 bases sitting between them. The length of the CDR3 is 15 residues. In nucleotides, the CDR3 is TGTGCCAGCAGCCCGGGTCCCATCTTCACCGGGGAGCTGTTTTTT. Translating it yields CASSPGPIFTGELFF.

The V call is TRBV18, the J call TRBJ2-4; D may be TRBD2 (5 bases). This CDR3 is 14 amino acids long. V was trimmed by 0 bases and J by 3 bases, leaving 6 bases between them. Germline V gene data show CDR1 as KGHSH and CDR2 as LQKENI. This chain's CDR3 is CASSPPGGKNIQYF. CDR3 sequence (DNA): TGTGCCAGCTCACCACCCGGAGGCAAAAACATTCAGTACTTC.

The sample holds one count of this clone. The chain is built from TRBV6-5 and TRBJ2-1, with 9 positions matching TRBD2. The germline CDR1 and CDR2 sequences are MNHEY and SVGAGI. This CDR3 is 15 amino acids long. The V and J ends lost 4 bases and 5 bases, in that order; junction bases with no gene match: 6. The CDR3 DNA reads as TGTGCCAGCAGTTCTGCGGGGGGGCGTAACAATGAGCAGTTCTTC. Translation: CASSSAGGRNNEQFF.

J is TRBJ2-7 and V is TRBV23-1, with 10 bases identical to TRBD2. TRBV23-1 counts as an open reading frame of uncertain function. The CDR3 consists of 17 residues. V shed 7 bases, J shed 0 bases, and the junction held 12 bases outside the gene matches. CDR3 amino acids: CASNRTSGNKTSYEQYF. The CDR3 nucleotides are TGCGCCAGCAATCGGACTAGCGGCAATAAAACCTCCTACGAGCAGTACTTC.

The chain uses TRBV10-2 and TRBJ2-4; 9 nucleotides line up with TRBD1. The CDR3 has 17 residues. Germline V lookup: CDR1 WSHSY, CDR2 SAAADI. V lost 4 bases to trimming and J lost 6 bases; unmatched junction nucleotides: 13. CDR3 DNA sequence: TGCGCCAGCAGTGTGTTTCGGGCTCGACAGGGGGTAAACATTCAGTACTTC. It yields the protein CASSVFRARQGVNIQYF.

The genes are TRBV4-3 and TRBJ2-1; D call uncertain. The CDR3 has 16 residues. CDR1 LGHNA and CDR2 YSLEER come from the germline V gene. V was shortened by 4 bases and J by 4 bases, with 17 bases between the two germline ends. For the CDR3, the DNA is TGCGCCAGCAGCCCCCGAATAAGCCCCGTTTACAATGAGCAGTTCTTC. This gives the protein CASSPRISPVYNEQFF.

J is TRBJ1-2 and V is TRBV5-1; a weak D match, TRBD1 (5 bases). Germline V lookup: CDR1 SGHRS, CDR2 YFSETQ. Trimming shortened V by 0 bases and J by 4 bases, and 10 bases separated the two germline ends. The CDR3 is made up of 14 amino acids. This CDR3 reads CASSLAQGLYGYTF. The DNA for the CDR3 is TGCGCCAGCAGCTTGGCCCAGGGCCTCTATGGCTACACCTTC.

This chain connects TRBV18 to TRBJ1-5; D call uncertain. V lost 8 bases to trimming and J lost 2 bases, with 13 bases between them. The germline gives CDR1 KGHSH, CDR2 LQKENI. The CDR3 has 14 amino acids. CDR3 nucleotides: TGTGCCAGCGCAACACATCAGGGCAATCAGCCCCAGCATTTT. Protein sequence: CASATHQGNQPQHF.

The chain couples TRBV18 to TRBJ1-2, with D tentatively TRBD1 (6 bases). This CDR3 is 16 amino acids long. V lost 3 bases and J 1 base, leaving 15 bases between the germline ends. Germline CDR1 KGHSH, CDR2 LQKENI. DNA for the CDR3: TGTGCCAGCTCACCGTCCGGGGCAGGGGATAACTATGGCTACACCTTC. This gives the protein CASSPSGAGDNYGYTF.

This chain joins TRBV2 and TRBJ1-3; D gene ambiguous. CDR1 is SNHLY, CDR2 FYNNEI, per germline. The CDR3 has 14 residues. V lost 5 bases to trimming and J lost 2 bases, with 10 bases between them. In DNA form, the CDR3 reads TGTGCCAGCAGTAATGGAGTTACTGGAAACACCATATATTTT. Its translation: CASSNGVTGNTIYF.

The chain uses TRBV5-4 and TRBJ2-5, with TRBD1 as a possible D gene (5 bases). Trimming shortened V by 3 bases and J by 0 bases, and 9 bases separated the two germline ends. The V gene's germline CDR1 is SGHNT and CDR2 YYREEE (reference sequence). The CDR3 contains 14 residues. CDR3 DNA sequence: TGTGCCAGCAGCTACGACAGAAACCAAGAGACCCAGTACTTC. It yields the protein CASSYDRNQETQYF.

This clone showed up just once. The gene calls are TRBV4-3 and TRBJ2-1; 15 positions agree with TRBD2. Germline loops: CDR1 LGHNA, CDR2 YSLEER. Unmatched junction bases numbered 8, after V lost 5 bases and J lost 9 bases. CDR3 length equals 16 residues. The CDR3 loop is CASSVLRTSGRVEQFF. The CDR3 coding sequence is TGCGCCAGCAGCGTCCTTAGGACTAGCGGGAGGGTTGAGCAGTTCTTC.

The chain has TRBV6-4 and TRBJ2-3; 10 bases map to TRBD1. After removal of 5 bases from V and 1 base from J, the junction contained 6 bases not matched to a gene. Per germline, CDR1 MRHNA and CDR2 SNTAGT. The CDR3 runs 16 residues. In nucleotides, the CDR3 is TGTGCCAGCAGTCCCACCGGGACAGGGGGCACAGATACGCAGTATTTT. It is translated as CASSPTGTGGTDTQYF.

The chain employs TRBV4-2 and TRBJ2-5; 11 nucleotides match TRBD2. This CDR3 is built from 18 residues. Germline CDR1 and CDR2: LGHNA and YNFKEQ. The V and J ends lost 1 base and 7 bases, in that order; junction bases with no gene match: 14. Written as DNA, the CDR3 is TGTGCCAGCAGCCAAGCCCTAATTTTAGCGGGAGGGCCGTTGACCCAGTACTTC. It specifies CASSQALILAGGPLTQYF.

This clone was seen once. This rearrangement joins TRBV7-9 to TRBJ1-5; tentative D call: TRBD1 (5 bases). Trimming took off 5 bases at V and 3 bases at J, with 14 bases between the two ends. The CDR3 runs 15 residues. Germline CDR1 and CDR2: SEHNR and FQNEAQ (reference sequence). The CDR3 sequence: CASSNGGSYNQPQHF. The CDR3 coding sequence is TGTGCCAGCAGCAATGGGGGGAGCTACAATCAGCCCCAGCATTTT.

This sequence joins TRBV5-1 and TRBJ2-1, with 7 bases matching TRBD2. The CDR3 runs 15 residues. J was trimmed by 4 bases and V by 0 bases; bases with no gene match: 4. CDR1 and CDR2 from the germline V gene are SGHRS and YFSETQ. CDR3: CASSLESSGYNEQFF. The CDR3 DNA reads TGCGCCAGCAGCTTGGAATCTAGCGGATACAATGAGCAGTTCTTC.

This rearrangement joins TRBV19 to TRBJ2-3; D gene uncertain. Germline assignment: CDR1 LNHDA and CDR2 SQIVND (reference sequence). V was trimmed by 4 bases and J by 0 bases, leaving 11 bases between them. The CDR3 has 15 residues. CDR3 bases: TGTGCCAGTAGTACGCGGCACTCTAGCACAGATACGCAGTATTTT. Encoded protein: CASSTRHSSTDTQYF.

V usage is TRBV6-6 and J usage is TRBJ2-3; no clear D. The germline V gene has CDR1 MNHNY and CDR2 SVGAGI (reference sequence). Trimming pared 6 bases from V and 4 bases from J, leaving 8 bases between. The CDR3 is made up of 12 amino acids. The CDR3, as DNA: TGTGCCAGCAGCTCCCGGTCAGATACGCAGTATTTT. Protein sequence: CASSSRSDTQYF.